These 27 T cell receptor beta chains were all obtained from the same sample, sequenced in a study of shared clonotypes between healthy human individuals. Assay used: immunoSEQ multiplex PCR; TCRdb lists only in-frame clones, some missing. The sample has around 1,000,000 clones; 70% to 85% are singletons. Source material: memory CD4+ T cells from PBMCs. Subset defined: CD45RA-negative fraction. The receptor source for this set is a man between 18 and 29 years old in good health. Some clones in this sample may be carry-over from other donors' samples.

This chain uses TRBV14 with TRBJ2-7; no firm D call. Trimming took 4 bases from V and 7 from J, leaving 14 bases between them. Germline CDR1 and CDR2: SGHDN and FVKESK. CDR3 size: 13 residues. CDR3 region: CASSPQPLGEQYF. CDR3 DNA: TGTGCCAGCAGCCCCCAACCGTTGGGAGAGCAGTACTTC. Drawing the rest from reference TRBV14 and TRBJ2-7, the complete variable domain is EAGVTQFPSHSVIEKGQTVTLRCDPISGHDNLYWYRRVMGKEIKFLLHFVKESKQDESGMPNNRFLAERTGGTYSTLKVQPAELEDSGVYFCASSPQPLGEQYFGPGTRLTVT.

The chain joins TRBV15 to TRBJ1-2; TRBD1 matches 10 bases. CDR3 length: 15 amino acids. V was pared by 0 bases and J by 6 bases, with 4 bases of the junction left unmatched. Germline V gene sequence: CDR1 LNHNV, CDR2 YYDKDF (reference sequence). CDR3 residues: CATSRDGDRGDGYTF. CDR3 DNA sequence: TGTGCCACCAGCAGAGATGGGGACAGGGGCGATGGCTACACCTTC.

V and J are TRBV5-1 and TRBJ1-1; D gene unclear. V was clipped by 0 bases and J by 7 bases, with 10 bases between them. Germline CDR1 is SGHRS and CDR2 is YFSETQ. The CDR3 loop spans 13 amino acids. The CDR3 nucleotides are TGCGCCAGCAGCTTGGGCTTTAAAAGTGAAGCTTTCTTT. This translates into CASSLGFKSEAFF. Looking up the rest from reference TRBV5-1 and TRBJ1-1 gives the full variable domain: KAGVTQTPRYLIKTRGQQVTLSCSPISGHRSVSWYQQTPGQGLQFLFEYFSETQRNKGNFPGRFSGRQFSNSRSEMNVSTLELGDSALYLCASSLGFKSEAFFGQGTRLTVV.

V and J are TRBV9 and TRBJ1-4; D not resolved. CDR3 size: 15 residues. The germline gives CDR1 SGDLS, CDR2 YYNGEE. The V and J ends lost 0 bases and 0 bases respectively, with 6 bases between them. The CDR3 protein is CASSVAGATNEKLFF. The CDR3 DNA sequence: TGTGCCAGCAGCGTAGCCGGAGCAACTAATGAAAAACTGTTTTTT.

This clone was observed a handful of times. The CDR3 coding sequence is TGTGCCAGCAGTTTTCTGCCCAGGGGCGGTAACACCGGGGAGCTGTTTTTT. This translates into CASSFLPRGGNTGELFF. The V and J genes are TRBV27 and TRBJ2-2; D is perhaps TRBD1 (6 bases). V gave up 3 bases and J gave up 2 bases, with 16 bases separating them. CDR3 length equals 17 residues. Germline V gene data show CDR1 as MNHEY and CDR2 as SMNVEV (reference sequence).

Written as DNA, the CDR3 is TGTGCCAGCAGCTCGCGTTTGGGCACAGATACGCAGTATTTT. Translating it yields CASSSRLGTDTQYF. V gene TRBV7-9 combines with J gene TRBJ2-3; no clear D. The CDR3 contains 14 residues. V lost 4 bases and J lost 1, with 9 bases in between. Per the germline V gene, CDR1 is SEHNR and CDR2 is FQNEAQ (reference sequence).

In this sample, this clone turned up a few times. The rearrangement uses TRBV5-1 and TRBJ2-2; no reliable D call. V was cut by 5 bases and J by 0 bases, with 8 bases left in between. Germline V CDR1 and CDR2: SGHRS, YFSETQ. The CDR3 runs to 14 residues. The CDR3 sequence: CASSDGTNTGELFF. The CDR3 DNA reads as TGCGCCAGCAGTGATGGAACGAACACCGGGGAGCTGTTTTTT.

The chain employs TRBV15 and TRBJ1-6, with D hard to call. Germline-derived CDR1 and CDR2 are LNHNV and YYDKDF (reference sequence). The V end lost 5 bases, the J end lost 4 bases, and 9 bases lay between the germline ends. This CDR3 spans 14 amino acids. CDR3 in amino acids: CATSLRSYNSPLHF. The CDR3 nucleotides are TGTGCCACCAGCTTGAGGAGTTATAATTCACCCCTCCACTTT.

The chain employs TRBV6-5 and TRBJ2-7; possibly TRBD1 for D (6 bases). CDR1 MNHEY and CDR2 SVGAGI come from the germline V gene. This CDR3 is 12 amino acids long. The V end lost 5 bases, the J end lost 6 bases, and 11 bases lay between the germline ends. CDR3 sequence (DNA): TGTGCCAGCAGTACAGGGCACAGCGAGCAGTACTTC. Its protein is CASSTGHSEQYF.

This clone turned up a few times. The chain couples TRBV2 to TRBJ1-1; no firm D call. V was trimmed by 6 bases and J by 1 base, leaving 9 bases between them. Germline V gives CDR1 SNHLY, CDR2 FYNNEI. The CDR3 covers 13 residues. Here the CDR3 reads CASSNMGNTEAFF. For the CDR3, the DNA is TGTGCCAGCAGCAACATGGGGAACACTGAAGCTTTCTTT.

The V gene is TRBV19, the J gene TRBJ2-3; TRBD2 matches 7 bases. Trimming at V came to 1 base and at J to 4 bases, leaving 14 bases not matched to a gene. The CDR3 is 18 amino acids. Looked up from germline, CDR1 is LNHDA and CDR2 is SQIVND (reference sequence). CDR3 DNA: TGTGCCAGTAGTATAGTTCCGACTAGCCCCCAAGGCCCAGATACGCAGTATTTT. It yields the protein CASSIVPTSPQGPDTQYF.

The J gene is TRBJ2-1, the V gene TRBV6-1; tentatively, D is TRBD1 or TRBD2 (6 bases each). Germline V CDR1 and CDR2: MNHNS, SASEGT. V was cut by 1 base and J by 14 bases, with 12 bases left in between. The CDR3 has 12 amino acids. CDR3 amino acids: CASSEVRGGKFF. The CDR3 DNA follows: TGTGCCAGCAGTGAAGTGAGAGGGGGGAAGTTCTTC.

CDR3 amino acids: CASSLVSGSSYNEQFF. For the CDR3, the DNA is TGCGCCAGCAGCTTGGTAAGCGGGAGCTCCTACAATGAGCAGTTCTTC. V usage is TRBV5-1 and J usage is TRBJ2-1, with 8 bases that match TRBD2. Germline V gives CDR1 SGHRS, CDR2 YFSETQ. The CDR3 sequence is 16 residues long. Trimming took 0 bases from V and 0 from J; bases not matched to a gene: 2. Full variable domain (missing parts from reference TRBV5-1 and TRBJ2-1): KAGVTQTPRYLIKTRGQQVTLSCSPISGHRSVSWYQQTPGQGLQFLFEYFSETQRNKGNFPGRFSGRQFSNSRSEMNVSTLELGDSALYLCASSLVSGSSYNEQFFGPGTRLTVL.

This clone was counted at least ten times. This chain's CDR3 is CASSTSSGPGEKLFF. The CDR3 region has the DNA TGTGCCAGCAGCACCTCCTCCGGCCCCGGCGAAAAACTGTTTTTT. The chain uses TRBV7-2 and TRBJ1-4; no clear D gene. The CDR3 is 15 residues long. V dropped 5 bases and J dropped 8 bases, with 18 bases sitting between them. Per the germline V gene, CDR1 is SGHTA and CDR2 is FQGNSA. Variable domain in full (rest from reference TRBV7-2 and TRBJ1-4): GAGVSQSPSNKVTEKGKDVELRCDPISGHTALYWYRQSLGQGLEFLIYFQGNSAPDKSGLPSDRFSAERTGGSVSTLTIQRTQQEDSAVYLCASSTSSGPGEKLFFGSGTQLSVL.

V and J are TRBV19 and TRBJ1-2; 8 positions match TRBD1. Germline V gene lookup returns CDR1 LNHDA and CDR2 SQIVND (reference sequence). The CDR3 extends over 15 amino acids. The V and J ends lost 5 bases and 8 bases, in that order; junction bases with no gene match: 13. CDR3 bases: TGTGCCAGTAGTCGATTGACAGGGGCCATGAGCGGCTACACCTTC. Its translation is CASSRLTGAMSGYTF.

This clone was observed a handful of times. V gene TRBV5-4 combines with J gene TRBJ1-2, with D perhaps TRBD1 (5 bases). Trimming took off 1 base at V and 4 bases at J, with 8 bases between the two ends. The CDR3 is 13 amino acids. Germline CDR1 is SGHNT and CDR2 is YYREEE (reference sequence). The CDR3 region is CASSLMGTYGYTF. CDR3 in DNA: TGTGCCAGCAGCTTGATGGGGACCTATGGCTACACCTTC.

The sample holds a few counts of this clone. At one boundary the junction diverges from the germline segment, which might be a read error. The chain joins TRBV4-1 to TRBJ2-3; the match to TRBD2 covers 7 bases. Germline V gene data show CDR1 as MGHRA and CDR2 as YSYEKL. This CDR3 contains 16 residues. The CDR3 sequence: CASSPLWGGSIDTQYF. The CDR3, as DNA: TGCGCCAGCAGCCCTCTGTGGGGCGGGAGCATAGATACGCAGTATTTT.

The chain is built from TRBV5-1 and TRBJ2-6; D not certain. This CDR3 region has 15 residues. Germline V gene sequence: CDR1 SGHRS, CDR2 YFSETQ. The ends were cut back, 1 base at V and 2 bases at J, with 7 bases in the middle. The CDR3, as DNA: TGCGCCAGCAGCTTGCCGGGCACTGGGGCCAACGTCCTGACTTTC. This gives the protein CASSLPGTGANVLTF.

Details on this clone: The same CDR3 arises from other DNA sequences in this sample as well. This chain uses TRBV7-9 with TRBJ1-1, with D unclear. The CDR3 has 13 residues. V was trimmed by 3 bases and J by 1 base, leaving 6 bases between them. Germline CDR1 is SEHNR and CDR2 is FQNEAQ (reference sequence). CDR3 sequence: CASSFGANTEAFF. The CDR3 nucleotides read TGTGCCAGCAGCTTCGGTGCGAACACTGAAGCTTTCTTT.

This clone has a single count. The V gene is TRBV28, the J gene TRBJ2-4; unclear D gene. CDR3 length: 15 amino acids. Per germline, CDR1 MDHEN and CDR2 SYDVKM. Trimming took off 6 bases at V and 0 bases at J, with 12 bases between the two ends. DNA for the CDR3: TGTGCCAGCAGCCAACAAGTATTAGCCAAAAACATTCAGTACTTC. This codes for CASSQQVLAKNIQYF.

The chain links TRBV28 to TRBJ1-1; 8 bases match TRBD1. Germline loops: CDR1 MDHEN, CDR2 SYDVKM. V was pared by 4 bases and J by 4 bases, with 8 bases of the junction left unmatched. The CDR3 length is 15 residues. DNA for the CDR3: TGTGCCAGCAGTTCTCCAGGGGGCTCGGGCACTGAAGCTTTCTTT. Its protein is CASSSPGGSGTEAFF.

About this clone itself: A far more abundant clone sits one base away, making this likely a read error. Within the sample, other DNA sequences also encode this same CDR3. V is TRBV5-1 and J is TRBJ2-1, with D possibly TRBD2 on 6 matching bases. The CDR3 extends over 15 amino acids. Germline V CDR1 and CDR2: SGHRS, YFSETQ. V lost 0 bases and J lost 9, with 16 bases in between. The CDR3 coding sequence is TGCGCCAGCAGCTTGGGTAGTATATCACTAGCTGAGCAGTTCTTC. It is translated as CASSLGSISLAEQFF. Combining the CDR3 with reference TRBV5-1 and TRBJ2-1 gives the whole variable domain KAGVTQTPRYLIKTRGQQVTLSCSPISGHRSVSWYQQTPGQGLQFLFEYFSETQRNKGNFPGRFSGRQFSNSRSEMNVSTLELGDSALYLCASSLGSISLAEQFFGPGTRLTVL.

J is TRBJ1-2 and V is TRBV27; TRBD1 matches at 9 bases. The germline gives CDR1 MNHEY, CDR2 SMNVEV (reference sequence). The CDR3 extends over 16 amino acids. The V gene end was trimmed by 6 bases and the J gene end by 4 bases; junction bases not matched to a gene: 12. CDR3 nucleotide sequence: TGTGCCAGCAGCCAGATTACAGGGGGCGGCGGCTATGGCTACACCTTC. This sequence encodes CASSQITGGGGYGYTF.

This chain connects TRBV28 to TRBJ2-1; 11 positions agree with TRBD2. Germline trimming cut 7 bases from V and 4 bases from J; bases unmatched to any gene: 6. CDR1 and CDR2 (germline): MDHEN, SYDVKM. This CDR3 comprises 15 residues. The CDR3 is CASTLGTSGYNEQFF. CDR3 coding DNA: TGTGCCAGCACCCTAGGGACTAGCGGTTACAATGAGCAGTTCTTC.

This chain's CDR3 is CAWSVGVAGMNTGELFF. Here the CDR3 DNA reads TGTGCCTGGAGTGTAGGAGTTGCGGGAATGAACACCGGGGAGCTGTTTTTT. This chain uses TRBV30 with TRBJ2-2, with D perhaps TRBD2 (6 bases). Germline loops: CDR1 GTSNPN, CDR2 SVGIG (reference sequence). V was shortened by 0 bases and J by 1 base, with 15 bases between the two germline ends. The CDR3 is made up of 17 amino acids.

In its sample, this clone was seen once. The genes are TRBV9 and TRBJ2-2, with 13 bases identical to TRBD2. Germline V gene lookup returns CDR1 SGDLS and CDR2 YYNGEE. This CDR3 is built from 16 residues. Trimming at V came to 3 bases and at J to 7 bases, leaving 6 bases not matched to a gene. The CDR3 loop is CASSAGLAGIGGELFF. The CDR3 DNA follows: TGTGCCAGCAGCGCGGGACTAGCGGGAATTGGCGGGGAGCTGTTTTTT.

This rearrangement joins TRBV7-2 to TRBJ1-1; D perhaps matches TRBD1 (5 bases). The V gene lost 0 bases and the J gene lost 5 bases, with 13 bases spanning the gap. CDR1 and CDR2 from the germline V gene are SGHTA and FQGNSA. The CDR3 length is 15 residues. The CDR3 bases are TGTGCCAGCAGCTTAGCAGGGGAACTTGGAACTGAAGCTTTCTTT. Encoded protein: CASSLAGELGTEAFF.